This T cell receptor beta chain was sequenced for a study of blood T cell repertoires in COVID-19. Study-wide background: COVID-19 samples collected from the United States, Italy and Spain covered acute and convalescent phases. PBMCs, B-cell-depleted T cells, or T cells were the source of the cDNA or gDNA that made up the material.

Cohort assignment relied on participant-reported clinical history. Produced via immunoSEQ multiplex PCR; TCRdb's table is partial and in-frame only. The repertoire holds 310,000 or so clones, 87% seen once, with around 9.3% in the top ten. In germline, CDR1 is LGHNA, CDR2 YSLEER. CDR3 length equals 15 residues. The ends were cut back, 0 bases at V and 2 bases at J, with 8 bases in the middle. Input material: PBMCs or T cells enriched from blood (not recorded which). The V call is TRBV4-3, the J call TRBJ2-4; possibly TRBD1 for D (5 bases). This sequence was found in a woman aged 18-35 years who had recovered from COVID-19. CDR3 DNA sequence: TGCGCCAGCAGCCAAGAGAAGGGGTCCAAAAACATTCAGTACTTC. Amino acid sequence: CASSQEKGSKNIQYF.